This T cell receptor (beta chain) stems from a study of naive and memory T cell subsets. Study findings and constraints: Especially in CD8 cells, naive repertoires contained a few larger clonotypes, possibly CD45RA-re-expressing memory cells. A clonotype means one alpha or beta sequence, not an alpha/beta pair.

Separate alpha and beta amplification began at the second PCR step. Only a few counts were recorded for this clonotype. Its antigen is as yet unknown. J gave up 5 bases and V 5 bases, and 7 bases lay outside the gene matches. Germline assignment: CDR1 MNHEY and CDR2 SMNVEV (reference sequence). The CDR3 loop spans 14 amino acids. An equimolar mix of two oligonucleotides served as the beta constant-region primer for TRBC1 and TRBC2. Nested alpha and beta constant-region primers with the SP2 primer drove four PCR rounds on ligated cDNA. TCRdb re-derived calls from the UMI-ligation and nested PCR reads in MiXCR, one entry per CDR3 protein. The sample lists over 110,000 distinct CDR3 sequences, under 25% occurring once.

The chain recombines TRBV27 with TRBJ2-7; 9 bases line up with TRBD1. Sequencing input: naive CD8+ T cells from blood. This clonotype originated in a human donor in good health. CDR3: CASSLDRGDHEQYF. The CDR3 DNA follows: TGTGCCAGCAGTCTCGACAGGGGGGACCACGAGCAGTACTTC.